These T cell receptor beta chains were read from a single sample in a study of Ad26.COV2.S vaccination and SARS-CoV-2 variants. TCRdb keeps only in-frame clones here, not all; method: immunoSEQ multiplex PCR. Seen here are around 300,000 clones, about 88% observed once, and the top ten hold 6.4%. The source was peripheral blood, collected in a trial of Ad26.COV2.S vaccine versus placebo. These receptors originate from a person between 18 and 59 years old who received the Ad26.COV2.S COVID-19 vaccine or a placebo. CDR3s include the opening cysteine and the closing phenylalanine or tryptophan. A D gene is named only where the DNA matches it firmly. The size field is filled for only some rows; it gives once, few, many or a size class.

TRBJ2-2,TRBV9,12,.,.,TGTGCCAGCAGTCAGGCCACCGGGGAGCTGTTTTTT,CASSQATGELFF
TRBJ2-1,TRBV9,16,.,.,TGTGCCAGCAGCGTAGAAGGGCGAGGGGGTTACAATGAGCAGTTCTTC,CASSVEGRGGYNEQFF
TRBJ2-7,TRBV6-2/TRBV6-3,14,.,.,TGTGCCAGCAGCCCACTTGTGGCGGGGAGAGAGCAGTACTTC,CASSPLVAGREQYF
TRBJ2-5,TRBV6-5,15,.,TRBD1,TGTGCCAGCAGATGGGACAGGGGCAGCCAAGAGACCCAGTACTTC,CASRWDRGSQETQYF
TRBJ2-7,TRBV14,12,.,.,TGTGCCAGCAGCCAAGTGGGATACGAGCAGTACTTC,CASSQVGYEQYF
TRBJ1-2,TRBV7-2,15,.,.,TGTGCCAGCAGCTCCAGCGGGCAGGGGAACTATGGCTACACCTTC,CASSSSGQGNYGYTF
TRBJ2-7,TRBV7-9,14,.,TRBD1,TGTGCCAGCAGCATCCGGGACAGGGGTTACGAGCAGTACTTC,CASSIRDRGYEQYF
TRBJ2-7,TRBV7-2,14,.,TRBD2,TGTGCCAGCAGCCTCCAAGCGGGACCCTACGAGCAGTACTTC,CASSLQAGPYEQYF
TRBJ2-1,TRBV7-3,15,.,.,TGTGCCAGCAGCAAAGACAGGGCGGGGTACAATGAGCAGTTCTTC,CASSKDRAGYNEQFF
TRBJ1-5,TRBV6-5,15,few,.,TGTGCCAGCAGTTACGACGGGGGCGCTTATCAGCCCCAGCATTTT,CASSYDGGAYQPQHF
TRBJ1-5,TRBV7-9,13,few,.,TGTGCCAGCAGCTCAGAGACTGGAAGGCCCCAGCATTTT,CASSSETGRPQHF
TRBJ1-6,TRBV4-3,17,.,.,TGCGCCAGCAGCCAAGAAGACGGGAGGTCCTATAATTCACCCCTCCACTTT,CASSQEDGRSYNSPLHF
TRBJ2-1,TRBV6-4,15,.,.,TGTGCCAGCAGTGACAAAACGGCGGGGTACAATGAGCAGTTCTTC,CASSDKTAGYNEQFF
TRBJ1-5,TRBV4-3,15,few,.,TGCGCCAGCAGCCAAGGACTTAATAGCAATCAGCCCCAGCATTTT,CASSQGLNSNQPQHF
TRBJ2-1,TRBV7-9,14,.,.,TGTGCCAGCAGCTTACTGACAGGGAGGAATGAGCAGTTCTTC,CASSLLTGRNEQFF
TRBJ2-1,TRBV27,18,.,.,TGTGCCAGCAGTTTGGGGTATGACAAGCGGAGCTCCTACAATGAGCAGTTCTTC,CASSLGYDKRSSYNEQFF
TRBJ1-1,TRBV11-3,17,few,.,TGTGCCAGCAGCTCAAGAGCGGGGGGAACGATGAACACTGAAGCTTTCTTT,CASSSRAGGTMNTEAFF
TRBJ2-1,TRBV7-9,14,.,.,TGTGCCAGCAGCCCAAGATCTTGGCCTCCCCGGCAGTTCTTC,CASSPRSWPPRQFF
TRBJ2-5,TRBV9,15,.,TRBD1,TGTGCCAGCAGCGAAGGACAGGGTAGGAGAGAGACCCAGTACTTC,CASSEGQGRRETQYF
TRBJ1-6,TRBV6-5,14,.,.,TGTGCCAGCAGTTACTCAGCCCGGGAATCACCCCTCCACTTT,CASSYSARESPLHF
TRBJ2-3,TRBV6-2/TRBV6-3,15,few,TRBD2,TGTGCCAGCAGTCCCGGCGGGAGTGAGTCAGATACGCAGTATTTT,CASSPGGSESDTQYF
TRBJ1-6,TRBV24-1,13,.,.,TGTGCCACCAGTTCGGCGGCGACCTCACCCCTCCACTTT,CATSSAATSPLHF
TRBJ2-7,TRBV2,12,.,.,TGTGCCAGCAGTGAAGCGCTTCACGAGCAGTACTTC,CASSEALHEQYF
TRBJ1-1,TRBV6-6,15,.,TRBD1,TGTGCCAGCACCGGCCGGGACAGGGGTCACACTGAAGCTTTCTTT,CASTGRDRGHTEAFF
TRBJ1-5,TRBV29-1,13,.,.,TGCAGCGTTGTTTTAGATAGCAATCAGCCCCAGCATTTT,CSVVLDSNQPQHF
TRBJ2-1,TRBV6-2/TRBV6-3,14,.,.,TGTGCCAGCAGCCCAACAGGCCTAGCCAATGAGCAGTTCTTC,CASSPTGLANEQFF
TRBJ2-3,TRBV5-6,16,once,.,TGTGCCAGCAGCTTGGAGGCAGGGAAATACACAGATACGCAGTATTTT,CASSLEAGKYTDTQYF
TRBJ2-2,TRBV6-6,15,.,TRBD1,TGTGCCAGCAGTCCCAACGACAGGGTCACCGGGGAGCTGTTTTTT,CASSPNDRVTGELFF
TRBJ2-7,TRBV18,13,.,.,TGTGCCAGCTCTCACAGCCCCACCAGGGAGCAGTACTTC,CASSHSPTREQYF
TRBJ2-3,TRBV5-1,18,few,TRBD1,TGCGCCAGCAGCTTGGCCGGGACAGGGCTTCGTAGCACAGATACGCAGTATTTT,CASSLAGTGLRSTDTQYF
TRBJ2-7,TRBV20-1,11,.,.,TGCAGTGCCGCGGACGACTACGAGCAGTACTTC,CSAADDYEQYF
TRBJ2-2,TRBV9,14,.,.,TGTGCCAGCAGCGTAGGGTCAAAATTCGATGAGCTGTTTTTT,CASSVGSKFDELFF
TRBJ1-3,TRBV5-5,19,.,TRBD1,TGTGCCAGCAGTCGAGACGGGACGGATGGCCAGGGGGCTGGAAACACCATATATTTT,CASSRDGTDGQGAGNTIYF
TRBJ2-7,TRBV7-9,12,.,.,TGTGCCAGCAGGGACAGCCGCCGTGAGCAGTACTTC,CASRDSRREQYF
TRBJ1-2,TRBV9,14,few,TRBD1,TGTGCCAGCAGCCCCCAGGGGGGACGTGAAGGCTACACCTTC,CASSPQGGREGYTF
TRBJ2-1,TRBV4-3,15,once,TRBD1,TGCGCCAGCAGTTTACAGGGGAATCAATACAATGAGCAGTTCTTC,CASSLQGNQYNEQFF
TRBJ1-2,TRBV4-3,15,.,TRBD1,TGCGCCAGCAGCCAAGAGGACAGGGAGATAAGTGGCTACACCTTC,CASSQEDREISGYTF
TRBJ1-6,TRBV5-1,14,.,.,TGCGCCAGCAGCAACGACGGGCAGGGTTCACCCCTCCACTTT,CASSNDGQGSPLHF
TRBJ1-6,TRBV3-1/TRBV3-2,18,.,.,TGTGCCAGCAGCCAAGGTCAACAGCTGAGCTCCTATAATTCACCCCTCCACTTT,CASSQGQQLSSYNSPLHF
TRBJ1-1,TRBV6-4,13,.,.,TGTGCCAGCAGTGTGAAGGCAGGCGCTGAAGCTTTCTTT,CASSVKAGAEAFF
TRBJ2-7,TRBV29-1,14,.,.,TGCAGCGTCCAACCCGGAGGACAGTCCTACGAGCAGTACTTC,CSVQPGGQSYEQYF
TRBJ1-2,TRBV9,15,.,.,TGTGCCAGCAGCGTAGGTATGCGGGACGGTGGTGGCTACACCTTC,CASSVGMRDGGGYTF
TRBJ2-2,TRBV7-2,15,.,.,TGTGCCAGCAGCTACTTCCGGGAGAACACCGGGGAGCTGTTTTTT,CASSYFRENTGELFF
TRBJ1-1,TRBV30,14,.,.,TGTGCCTGGAACGATTACGCTAGGGGCACTGAAGCTTTCTTT,CAWNDYARGTEAFF
TRBJ1-2,TRBV12-3/TRBV12-4,13,.,.,TGTGCCAGCAGTCGACAGAGGCTCTGGGGCTACACCTTC,CASSRQRLWGYTF
TRBJ1-5,TRBV4-3,15,.,.,TGCGCCAGCAGCCAAGTCAAGGGATCCAATCAGCCCCAGCATTTT,CASSQVKGSNQPQHF
TRBJ2-4,TRBV7-2,13,once,TRBD2,TGTGCCAGCAGGGTACTAGCGGAAAACATTCAGTACTTC,CASRVLAENIQYF
TRBJ1-2,TRBV2,15,.,.,TGTGCCAGCAGTCTGAGGGAAGGGACTAACTATGGCTACACCTTC,CASSLREGTNYGYTF
TRBJ1-5,TRBV15,15,.,.,TGTGCCACCAGCAGGGGGGGCAGTAGCAATCAGCCCCAGCATTTT,CATSRGGSSNQPQHF
TRBJ1-1,TRBV10-3,14,.,TRBD1,TGTGCCGTCGGGACAGGGGGGATGGATACTGAAGCTTTCTTT,CAVGTGGMDTEAFF
TRBJ1-2,TRBV7-9,15,.,.,TGTGCCAGCCCCCTGGGGGCAGGGGACCTTTTAGGCTACACCTTC,CASPLGAGDLLGYTF
TRBJ1-1,TRBV4-1,18,.,TRBD1,TGCGCCAGCAGCCAAGATAATAACGCAGGGGGTATGAACACTGAAGCTTTCTTT,CASSQDNNAGGMNTEAFF
TRBJ1-5,TRBV30,14,.,.,TGTGCCTGGAACCGACAGATTGGCAATCAGCCCCAGCATTTT,CAWNRQIGNQPQHF
TRBJ2-7,TRBV3-1/TRBV3-2,19,.,TRBD2,TGTGCCAGCAGCCAAGATATAGGGAGGGATTGGTTTCGGCTCTACGAGCAGTACTTC,CASSQDIGRDWFRLYEQYF
TRBJ2-1,TRBV3-1/TRBV3-2,15,.,TRBD2,TGTGCCAGCACCTCCGGGACTAGCGGGGCCTATGAGCAGTTCTTC,CASTSGTSGAYEQFF
TRBJ2-1,TRBV5-6,11,.,.,TGTGCCAGCAGCCTGGGCGGTGAGCAGTTCTTC,CASSLGGEQFF